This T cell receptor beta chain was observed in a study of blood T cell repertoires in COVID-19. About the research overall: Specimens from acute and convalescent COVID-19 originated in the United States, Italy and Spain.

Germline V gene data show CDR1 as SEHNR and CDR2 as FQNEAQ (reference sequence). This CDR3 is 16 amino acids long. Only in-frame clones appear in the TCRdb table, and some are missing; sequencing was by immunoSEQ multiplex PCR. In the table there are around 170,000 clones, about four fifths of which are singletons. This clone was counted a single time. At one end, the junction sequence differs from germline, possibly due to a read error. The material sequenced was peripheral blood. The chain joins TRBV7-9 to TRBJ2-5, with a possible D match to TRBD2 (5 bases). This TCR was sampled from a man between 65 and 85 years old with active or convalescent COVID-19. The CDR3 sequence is CASSLVRAGRQGTQYF. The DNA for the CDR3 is TGTGCCAGCAGCTTAGTGAGGGCCGGGCGCCAAGGGACCCAGTACTTC. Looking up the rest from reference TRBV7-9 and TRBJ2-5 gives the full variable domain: DTGVSQNPRHKITKRGQNVTFRCDPISEHNRLYWYRQTLGQGPEFLTYFQNEAQLEKSRLLSDRFSAERPKGSFSTLEIQRTEQGDSAMYLCASSLVRAGRQGTQYFGPGTRLLVL.